This T cell receptor (beta chain) was sequenced in a study of a mutant IDH1 vaccine in newly diagnosed glioma. Background on the study: Every participant had undergone radiotherapy, temozolomide, or both before, and most underwent both. Whole-study findings and limits: Patients showed vaccine-induced immune responses at a rate of around 93%.

Data came from immunoSEQ multiplex PCR; TCRdb stores just in-frame clones and leaves some out. The table lists roughly 70,000 clones, approximately 86% of them singletons. Germline CDR1 reads MNHEY; CDR2 reads SVGAGI. The CDR3 covers 15 residues. Trimming cost V 0 bases and J 6 bases; bases outside gene matches: 5. The time point is: baseline, week 1 (first vaccination visit). Treatment reported: pre-vaccination baseline after standard-of-care therapy. New IDH1-mutant, ATRX-lost WHO grade 3 or 4 astrocytomas occurred in donors. In the case of this clone: Its antigen is undetermined.

The sequenced sample was PBMCs, obtained from a glioma patient treated with radiotherapy, temozolomide or both. J is TRBJ2-7 and V is TRBV6-5; TRBD1 aligns across 10 bases. The source is a man aged 25 to 40 with glioma. The CDR3 DNA reads TGTGCCAGCAGTTACTCGACAGGGGGCTTAGGCGAGCAGTACTTC. Translation gives CASSYSTGGLGEQYF.